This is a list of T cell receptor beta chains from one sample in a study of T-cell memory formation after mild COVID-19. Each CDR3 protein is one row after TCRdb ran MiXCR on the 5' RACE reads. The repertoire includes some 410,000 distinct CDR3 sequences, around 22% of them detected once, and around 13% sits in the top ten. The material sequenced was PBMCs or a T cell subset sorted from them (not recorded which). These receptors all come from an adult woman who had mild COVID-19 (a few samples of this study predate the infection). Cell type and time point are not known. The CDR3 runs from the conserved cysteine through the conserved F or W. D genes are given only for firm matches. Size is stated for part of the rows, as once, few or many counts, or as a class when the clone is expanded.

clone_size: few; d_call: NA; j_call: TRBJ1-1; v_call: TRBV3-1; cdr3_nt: TGTGCCAGCAGCCCGACCGCTAACTCGAACACTGAAGCTTTCTTT; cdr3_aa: CASSPTANSNTEAFF
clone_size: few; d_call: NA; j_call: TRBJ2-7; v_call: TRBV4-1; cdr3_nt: TGCGCCAGCAGCCTATATTTGACCTACGAGCAGTACTTC; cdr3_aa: CASSLYLTYEQYF
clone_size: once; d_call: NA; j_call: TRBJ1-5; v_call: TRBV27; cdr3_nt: TGTGCCAGCAGTTTAATAGGTCCGGGGGGCTGGACGGGTCAGCCCCAGCATTTT; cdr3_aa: CASSLIGPGGWTGQPQHF
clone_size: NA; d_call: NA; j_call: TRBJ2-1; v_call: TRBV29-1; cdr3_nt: TGCAGCGCTTGTCGGCGGGGATACAATGAGCAGTTCTTC; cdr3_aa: CSACRRGYNEQFF
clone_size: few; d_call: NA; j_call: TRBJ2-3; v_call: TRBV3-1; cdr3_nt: TGTGCCAGCACCTCTGGCGGCACAGATACGCAGTATTTT; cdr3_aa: CASTSGGTDTQYF
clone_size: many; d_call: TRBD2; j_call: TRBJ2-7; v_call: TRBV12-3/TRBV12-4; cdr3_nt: TGTGCCAGCAGTCCCCGGACTAGCGGGAGTTTCAAGCAGTACTTC; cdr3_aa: CASSPRTSGSFKQYF
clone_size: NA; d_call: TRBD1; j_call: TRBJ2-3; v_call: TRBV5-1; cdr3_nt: TGCGCCAGCAGCATACGACAGGGCCCAGATACGCAGTATTTT; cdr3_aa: CASSIRQGPDTQYF
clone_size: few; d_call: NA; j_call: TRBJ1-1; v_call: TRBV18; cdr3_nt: TGTGCCAGCAGCCCCAGGGGCAGGAACACTGAAGCTTTCTTT; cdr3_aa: CASSPRGRNTEAFF
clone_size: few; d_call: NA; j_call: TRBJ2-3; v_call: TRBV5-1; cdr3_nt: TGCGCCAGCAGCCTACAACAGGGTTACACAGATACGCAGTATTTT; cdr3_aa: CASSLQQGYTDTQYF
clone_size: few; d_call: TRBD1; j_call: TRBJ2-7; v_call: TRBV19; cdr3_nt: TGTGCCAGTAGTCCGGACAGGGGGTTGTCCTACGAGCAGTACTTC; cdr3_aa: CASSPDRGLSYEQYF
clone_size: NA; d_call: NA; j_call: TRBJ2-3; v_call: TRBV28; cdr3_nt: TGTGCCAGCAGTCCACAAGGTTGGAATACGCAGTATTTT; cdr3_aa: CASSPQGWNTQYF
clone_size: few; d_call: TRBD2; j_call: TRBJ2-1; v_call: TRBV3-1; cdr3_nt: TGTGCCAGCAGCCAAGACCCATCGGGACTAGCGGGAGTGAATGAGCAGTTCTTC; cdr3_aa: CASSQDPSGLAGVNEQFF
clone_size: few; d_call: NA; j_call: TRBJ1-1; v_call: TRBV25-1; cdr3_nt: TGTGCCAGCAGTGTCCTGGTAGGGGCGAACACTGAAGCTTTCTTT; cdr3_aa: CASSVLVGANTEAFF
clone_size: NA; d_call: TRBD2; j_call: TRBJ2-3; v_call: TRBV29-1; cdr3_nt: TGCAGCGTTGAAGGGTCCAGCGGGGTCACCACAGATACGCAGTATTTT; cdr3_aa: CSVEGSSGVTTDTQYF
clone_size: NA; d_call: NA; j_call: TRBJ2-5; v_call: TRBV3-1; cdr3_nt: TGTGCCAGCAGCCAAGACGGTGTCCGGGGGCGAGAGACCCAGTACTTC; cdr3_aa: CASSQDGVRGRETQYF
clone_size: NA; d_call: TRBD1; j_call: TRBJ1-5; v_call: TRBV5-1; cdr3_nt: TGCGCCAGCAGCCCCGGGACAGGGAAATACCAGCCCCAGCATTTT; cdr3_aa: CASSPGTGKYQPQHF
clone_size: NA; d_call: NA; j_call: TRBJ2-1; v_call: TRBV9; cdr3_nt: TGTGCCAGCAGCGTAGGGGGGCGGGAGACCCTCCATGAGCAGTTCTTC; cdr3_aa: CASSVGGRETLHEQFF
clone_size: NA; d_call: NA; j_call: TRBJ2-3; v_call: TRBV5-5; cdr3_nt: TGTGCCAGCAGTCCCCTGGGTGCGGGTTCTAGCACAGATACGCAGTATTTT; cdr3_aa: CASSPLGAGSSTDTQYF
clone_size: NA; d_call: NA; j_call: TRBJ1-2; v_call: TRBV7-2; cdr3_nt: TGTGCCAGCAGCTTAGAATGGAACTATGGCTACACCTTC; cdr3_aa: CASSLEWNYGYTF
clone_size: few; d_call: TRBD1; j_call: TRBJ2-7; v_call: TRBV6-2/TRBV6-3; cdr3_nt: TGTGCCAGCAGTTTCCCGACAGGGAGCGCCTACGAGCAGTACTTC; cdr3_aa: CASSFPTGSAYEQYF
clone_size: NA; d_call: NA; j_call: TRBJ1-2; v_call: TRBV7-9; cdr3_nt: TGTGCCAGCAGTCGACCTGAAGGGGCACTAGGCTACACCTTC; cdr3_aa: CASSRPEGALGYTF
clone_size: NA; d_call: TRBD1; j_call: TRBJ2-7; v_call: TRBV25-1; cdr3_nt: TGTGACAGCAGTGAGGGACAGCTTTCCTACGAGCAGTACTTC; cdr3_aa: CDSSEGQLSYEQYF
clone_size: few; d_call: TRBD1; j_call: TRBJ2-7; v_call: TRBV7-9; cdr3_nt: TGTGCCAGCAGCAACTTGGACAGGGCCATTGTGTACGAGCAGTACTTC; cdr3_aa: CASSNLDRAIVYEQYF
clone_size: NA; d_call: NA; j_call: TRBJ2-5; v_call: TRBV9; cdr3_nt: TGTGCCAGCAGCGTAGAGGGAATCCAAGAGACCCAGTACTTC; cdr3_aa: CASSVEGIQETQYF
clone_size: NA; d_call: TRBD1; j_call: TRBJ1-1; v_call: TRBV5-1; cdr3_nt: TGCGCCAGCAGCGCGGGACAGATGAACACTGAAGCTTTCTTT; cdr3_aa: CASSAGQMNTEAFF
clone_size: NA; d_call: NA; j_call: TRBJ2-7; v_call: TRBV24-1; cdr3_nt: TGTGCCACCAGTGATCCCCGGGATCTCGATGTTCAGTACTTC; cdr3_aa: CATSDPRDLDVQYF
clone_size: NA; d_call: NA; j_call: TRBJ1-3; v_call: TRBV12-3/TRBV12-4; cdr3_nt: TGTGCCAGCAGTTTAGGGGGGGCCTCTGGAAACACCATATATTTT; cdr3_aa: CASSLGGASGNTIYF
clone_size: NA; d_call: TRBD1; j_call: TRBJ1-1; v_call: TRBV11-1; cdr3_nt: TGTGCCAGCAGCTCTCCACGGACAGGGGCGAACACTGAAGCTTTCTTT; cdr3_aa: CASSSPRTGANTEAFF
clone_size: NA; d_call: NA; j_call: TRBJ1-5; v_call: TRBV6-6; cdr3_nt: TGTGCCAGCAGTCCTGGGACACTATACAATCAGCCCCAGCATTTT; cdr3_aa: CASSPGTLYNQPQHF
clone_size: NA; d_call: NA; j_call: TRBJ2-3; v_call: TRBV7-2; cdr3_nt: TGTGCCAGCAGCCCCCACTATCCAACCACAGATACGCAGTATTTT; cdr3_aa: CASSPHYPTTDTQYF
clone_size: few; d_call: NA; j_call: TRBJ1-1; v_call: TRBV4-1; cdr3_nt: TGCGCCAGCAGCCAAAGGGCCGACCGTTCGGGTGAAGCTTTCTTT; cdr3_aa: CASSQRADRSGEAFF
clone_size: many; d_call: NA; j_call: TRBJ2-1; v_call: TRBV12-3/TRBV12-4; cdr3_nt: TGTGCCAGCAGTCCTGGAGAAGAATACAATGAGCAGTTCTTC; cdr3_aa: CASSPGEEYNEQFF
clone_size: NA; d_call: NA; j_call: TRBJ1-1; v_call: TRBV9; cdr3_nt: TGTGCCAGCAGCGTAGAAGATAACACTGAAGCTTTCTTT; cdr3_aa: CASSVEDNTEAFF
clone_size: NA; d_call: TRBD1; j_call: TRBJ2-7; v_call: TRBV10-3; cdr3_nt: TGTGCCATCACCACCCCGGGACAGGCCCTCGAGCAGTACTTC; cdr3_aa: CAITTPGQALEQYF
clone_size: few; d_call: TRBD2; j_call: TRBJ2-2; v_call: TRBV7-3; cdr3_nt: TGTGCCAGCAGCTCGGGGGGAGGCACCGGGGAGCTGTTTTTT; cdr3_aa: CASSSGGGTGELFF
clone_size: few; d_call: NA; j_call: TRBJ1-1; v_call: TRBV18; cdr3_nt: TGTGCCAGCTCACCACCCGGAGTTGTTGAAGCTTTCTTT; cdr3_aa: CASSPPGVVEAFF
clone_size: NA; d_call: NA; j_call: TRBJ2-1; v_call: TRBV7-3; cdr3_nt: TGTGCCAGCAGCTTGGGCCGCCCAGAAGATGAGCAGTTCTTC; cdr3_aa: CASSLGRPEDEQFF
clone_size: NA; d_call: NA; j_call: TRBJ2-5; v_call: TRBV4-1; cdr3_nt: TGCGCCAGCAGTCCCAGTCCCCAAGAGACCCAGTACTTC; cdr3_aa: CASSPSPQETQYF
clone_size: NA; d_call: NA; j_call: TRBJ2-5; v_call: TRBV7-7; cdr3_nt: TGTGCTAGCAGCCGCCGGCCTGGGAGAGAGACCCAGTACTTC; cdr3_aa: CASSRRPGRETQYF
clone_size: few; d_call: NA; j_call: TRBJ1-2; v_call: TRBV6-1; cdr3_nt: TGTGCCAGCAGTGGGAATGCGGCAGGTCCCTATGGCTACACCTTC; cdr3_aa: CASSGNAAGPYGYTF